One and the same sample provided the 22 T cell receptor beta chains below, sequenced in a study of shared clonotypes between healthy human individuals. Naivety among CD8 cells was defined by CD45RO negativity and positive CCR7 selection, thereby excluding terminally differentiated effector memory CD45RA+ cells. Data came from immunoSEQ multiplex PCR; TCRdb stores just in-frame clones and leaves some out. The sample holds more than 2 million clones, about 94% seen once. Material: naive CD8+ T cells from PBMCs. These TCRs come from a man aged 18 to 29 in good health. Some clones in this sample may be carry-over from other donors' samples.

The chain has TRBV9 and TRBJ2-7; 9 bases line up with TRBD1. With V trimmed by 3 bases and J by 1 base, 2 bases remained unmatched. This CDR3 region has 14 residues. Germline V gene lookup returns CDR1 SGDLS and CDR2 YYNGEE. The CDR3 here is CASSEGQGSYEQYF. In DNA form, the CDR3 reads TGTGCCAGCAGCGAGGGACAGGGATCCTACGAGCAGTACTTC.

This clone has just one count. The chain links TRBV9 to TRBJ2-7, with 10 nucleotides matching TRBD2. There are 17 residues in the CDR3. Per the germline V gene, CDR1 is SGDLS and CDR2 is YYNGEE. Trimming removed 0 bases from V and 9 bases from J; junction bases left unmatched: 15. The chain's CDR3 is CASSVAKDGTSAHGQYF. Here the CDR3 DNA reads TGTGCCAGCAGCGTAGCTAAGGACGGGACTAGCGCACACGGGCAGTACTTC.

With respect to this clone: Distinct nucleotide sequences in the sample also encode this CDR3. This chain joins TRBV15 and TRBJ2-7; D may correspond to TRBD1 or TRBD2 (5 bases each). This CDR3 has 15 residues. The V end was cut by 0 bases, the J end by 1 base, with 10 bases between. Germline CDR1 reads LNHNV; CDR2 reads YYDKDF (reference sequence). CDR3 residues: CATSRDRGRSYEQYF. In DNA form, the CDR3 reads TGTGCCACCAGCAGAGACCGGGGACGGTCCTACGAGCAGTACTTC.

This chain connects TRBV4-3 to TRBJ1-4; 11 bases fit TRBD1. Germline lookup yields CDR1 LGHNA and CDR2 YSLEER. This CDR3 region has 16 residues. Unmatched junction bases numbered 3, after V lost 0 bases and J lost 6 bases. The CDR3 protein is CASSQEWTGGYEKLFF. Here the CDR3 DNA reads TGCGCCAGCAGCCAAGAGTGGACAGGGGGCTATGAAAAACTGTTTTTT.

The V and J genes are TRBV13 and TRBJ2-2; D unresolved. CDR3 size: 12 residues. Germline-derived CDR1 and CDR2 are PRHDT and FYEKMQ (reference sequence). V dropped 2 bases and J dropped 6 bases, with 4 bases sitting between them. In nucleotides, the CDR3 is TGTGCCAGCAGCTTACGTCCCGGGGAGCTGTTTTTT. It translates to CASSLRPGELFF.

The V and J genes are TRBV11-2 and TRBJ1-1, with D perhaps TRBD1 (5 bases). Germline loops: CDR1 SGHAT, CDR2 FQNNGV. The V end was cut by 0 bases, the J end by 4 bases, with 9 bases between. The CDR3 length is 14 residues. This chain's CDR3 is CASSLERGSTEAFF. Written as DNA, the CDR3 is TGTGCCAGCAGCTTAGAGAGGGGATCCACTGAAGCTTTCTTT.

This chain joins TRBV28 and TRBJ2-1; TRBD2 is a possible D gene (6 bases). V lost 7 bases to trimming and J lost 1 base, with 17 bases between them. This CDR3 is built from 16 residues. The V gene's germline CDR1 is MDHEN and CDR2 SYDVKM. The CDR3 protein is CASTGSGEESYNEQFF. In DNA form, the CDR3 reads TGTGCCAGCACCGGATCGGGGGAGGAGTCCTACAATGAGCAGTTCTTC.

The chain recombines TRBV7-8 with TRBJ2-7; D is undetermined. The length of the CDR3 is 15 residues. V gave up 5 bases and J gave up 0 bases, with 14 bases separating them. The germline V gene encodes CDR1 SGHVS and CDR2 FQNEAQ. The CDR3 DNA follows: TGTGCCAGCAGCCCTAAAATGGTTCTCTCCTACGAGCAGTACTTC. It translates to CASSPKMVLSYEQYF.

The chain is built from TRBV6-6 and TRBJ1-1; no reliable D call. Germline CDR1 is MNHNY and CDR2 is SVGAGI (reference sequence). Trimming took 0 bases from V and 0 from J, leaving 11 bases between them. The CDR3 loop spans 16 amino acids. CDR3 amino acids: CASSYSRTDLNTEAFF. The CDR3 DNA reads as TGTGCCAGCAGTTACTCGAGAACAGACCTGAACACTGAAGCTTTCTTT.

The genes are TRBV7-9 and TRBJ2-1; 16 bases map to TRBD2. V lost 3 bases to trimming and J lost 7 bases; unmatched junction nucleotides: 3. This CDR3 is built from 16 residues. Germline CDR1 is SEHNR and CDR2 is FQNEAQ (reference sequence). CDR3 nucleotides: TGTGCCAGCAGCTTTAAGGGACTAGCGGGAGGGAATGAGCAGTTCTTC. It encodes CASSFKGLAGGNEQFF.

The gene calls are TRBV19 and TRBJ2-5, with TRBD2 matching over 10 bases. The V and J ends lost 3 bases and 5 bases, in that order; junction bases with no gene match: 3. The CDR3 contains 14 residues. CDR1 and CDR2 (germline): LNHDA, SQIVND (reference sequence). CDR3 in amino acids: CASSILAGAETQYF. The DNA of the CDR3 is TGTGCCAGTAGTATTCTAGCGGGAGCCGAGACCCAGTACTTC.

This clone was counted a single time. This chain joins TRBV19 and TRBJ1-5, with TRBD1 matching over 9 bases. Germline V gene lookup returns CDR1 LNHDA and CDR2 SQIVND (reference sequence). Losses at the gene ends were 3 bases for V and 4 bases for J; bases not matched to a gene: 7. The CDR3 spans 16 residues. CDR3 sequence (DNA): TGTGCCAGTAGTATCTCCTACGGACAGGGGAATCAGCCCCAGCATTTT. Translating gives CASSISYGQGNQPQHF. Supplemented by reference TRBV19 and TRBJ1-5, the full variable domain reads DGGITQSPKYLFRKEGQNVTLSCEQNLNHDAMYWYRQDPGQGLRLIYYSQIVNDFQKGDIAEGYSVSREKKESFPLTVTSAQKNPTAFYLCASSISYGQGNQPQHFGDGTRLSIL.

The CDR3 region is CASSLSQGSGNTIYF. CDR3 nucleotide sequence: TGTGCCAGCAGTTTATCCCAGGGCTCTGGAAACACCATATATTTT. The V call is TRBV27, the J call TRBJ1-3; weak D call: TRBD1 (5 bases). The germline CDR1 and CDR2 sequences are MNHEY and SMNVEV (reference sequence). With 0 bases removed from V and 0 bases from J, the gap between germline ends came to 6 bases. CDR3 length: 15 amino acids.

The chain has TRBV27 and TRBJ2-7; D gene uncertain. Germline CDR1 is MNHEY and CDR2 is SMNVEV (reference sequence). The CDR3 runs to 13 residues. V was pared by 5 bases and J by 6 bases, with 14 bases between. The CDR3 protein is CASSPGSAGEQYF. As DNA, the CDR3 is TGTGCCAGCAGTCCCGGGTCGGCTGGCGAGCAGTACTTC.

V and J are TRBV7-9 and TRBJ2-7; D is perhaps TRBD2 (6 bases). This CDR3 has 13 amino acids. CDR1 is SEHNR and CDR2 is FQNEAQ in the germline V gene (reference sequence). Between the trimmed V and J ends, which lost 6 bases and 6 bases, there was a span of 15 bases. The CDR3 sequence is CASSSFAGSEQYF. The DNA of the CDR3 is TGTGCCAGCAGTTCCTTCGCGGGGTCCGAGCAGTACTTC.

DNA of the CDR3: TGTGCCAGCGCGTATAGGACAGGGAGGTACGAGCAGTACTTC. Residues: CASAYRTGRYEQYF. The chain links TRBV28 to TRBJ2-7; TRBD1 matches at 8 bases. V lost 8 bases and J lost 4; bases outside the gene matches: 10. CDR3 length: 14 amino acids. Germline CDR1 is MDHEN and CDR2 is SYDVKM.

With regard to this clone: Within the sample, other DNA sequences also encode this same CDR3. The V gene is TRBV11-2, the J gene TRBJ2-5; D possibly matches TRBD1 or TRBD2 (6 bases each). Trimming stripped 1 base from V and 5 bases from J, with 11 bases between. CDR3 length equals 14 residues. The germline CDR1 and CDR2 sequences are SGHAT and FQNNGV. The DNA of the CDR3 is TGTGCCAGCAGCTTAGGAGGGGGGCGCGAGACCCAGTACTTC. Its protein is CASSLGGGRETQYF.

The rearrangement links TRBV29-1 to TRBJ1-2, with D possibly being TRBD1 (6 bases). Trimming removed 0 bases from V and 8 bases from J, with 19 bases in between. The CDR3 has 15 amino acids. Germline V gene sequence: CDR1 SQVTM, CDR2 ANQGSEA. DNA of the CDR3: TGCAGCGTTGAAGATCCCCTCAACAGGGTTACAGGCTACACCTTC. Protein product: CSVEDPLNRVTGYTF. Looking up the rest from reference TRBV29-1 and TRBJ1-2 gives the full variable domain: SAVISQKPSRDICQRGTSLTIQCQVDSQVTMMFWYRQQPGQSLTLIATANQGSEATYESGFVIDKFPISRPNLTFSTLTVSNMSPEDSSIYLCSVEDPLNRVTGYTFGSGTRLTVV.

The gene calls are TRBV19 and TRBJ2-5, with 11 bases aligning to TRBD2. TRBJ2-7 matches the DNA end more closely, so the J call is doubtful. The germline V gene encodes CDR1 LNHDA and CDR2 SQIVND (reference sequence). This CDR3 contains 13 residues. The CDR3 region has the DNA TGTGCCAGCCGACTAGCGGGACAATACGAGCAGTACTTC. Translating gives CASRLAGQYEQYF.

The CDR3 sequence: CASSSPGTGMVGYTF. CDR3 coding DNA: TGTGCCAGCAGTTCCCCCGGGACAGGGATGGTTGGCTACACCTTC. This chain links TRBV27 with TRBJ1-2, with 9 nucleotides matching TRBD1. Germline loops: CDR1 MNHEY, CDR2 SMNVEV (reference sequence). CDR3 length equals 15 residues. V was clipped by 4 bases and J by 7 bases; unmatched bases: 10.

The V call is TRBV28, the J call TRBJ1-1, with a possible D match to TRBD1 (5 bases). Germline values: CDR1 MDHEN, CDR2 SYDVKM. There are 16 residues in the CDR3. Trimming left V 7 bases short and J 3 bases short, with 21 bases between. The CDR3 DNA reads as TGTGCCAGCACGATTCCGGGGCTCCGGCGTGACACTGAAGCTTTCTTT. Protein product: CASTIPGLRRDTEAFF.

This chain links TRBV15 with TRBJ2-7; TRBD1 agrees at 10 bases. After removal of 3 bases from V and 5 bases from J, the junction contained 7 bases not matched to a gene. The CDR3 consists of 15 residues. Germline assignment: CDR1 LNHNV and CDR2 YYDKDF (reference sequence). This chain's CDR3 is CATSSGTGAYHEQYF. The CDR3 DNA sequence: TGTGCCACCAGCAGCGGGACAGGGGCGTACCACGAGCAGTACTTC.